These T cell receptor beta chains were read from a single sample in a study of blood T cell dynamics during melanoma immunotherapy. Repertoires were generated with immunoSEQ multiplex PCR, while TCRdb's copy carries only in-frame clones and drops some. The sample records roughly 14,000 clones, about 82% being singletons. Sequences were derived from blood, sampled from a patient treated with checkpoint blockade. The receptors derive from a human donor with melanoma. CDR3s include the opening cysteine and the closing phenylalanine or tryptophan. D genes are given only for firm matches. Clone size appears in some rows only: once, few, many, or a class for an expanded clone.

d_call	v_call	j_call	clone_size	cdr3_nt	cdr3_aa
TRBD1	TRBV5-8	TRBJ1-3	NA	TGTGCCAGCAGCTTTACAGGGGCTGGAAACACCATATATTTT	CASSFTGAGNTIYF
NA	TRBV11-2	TRBJ2-7	NA	TGTGCCAGCAGCTTAGAAGGCCGGGCAAGCTCCTACGAGCAGTACTTC	CASSLEGRASSYEQYF
NA	TRBV30	TRBJ2-7	NA	TGTGCCTGGAGTGTACCAGGTAGCTTCTACGAGCAGTACTTC	CAWSVPGSFYEQYF
NA	TRBV6-5	TRBJ1-1	NA	TGTGCCAGCAGGCCGGGACCCCGAACTGGTGAAGCTTTCTTT	CASRPGPRTGEAFF
TRBD1	TRBV27	TRBJ1-5	NA	TGTGCCAGCAGTTTATTCAGGGGGCGCGATCAGCCCCAGCATTTT	CASSLFRGRDQPQHF
NA	TRBV6-1	TRBJ2-2	NA	TGTGCCAGCAGAACCGGGGGCAACACCGGGGAGCTGTTTTTT	CASRTGGNTGELFF
TRBD2	TRBV19	TRBJ2-3	NA	TGTGCCAGTAGTATAGCTCGGGGCAGCGGGAGTTTTTCCGATACGCAGTATTTT	CASSIARGSGSFSDTQYF
NA	TRBV30	TRBJ2-7	NA	TGTGCCTGGAATAGGGAATCCTACGAGCAGTACTTC	CAWNRESYEQYF
TRBD1	TRBV28	TRBJ1-2	NA	TGTGCCAGCAGCATAGGGACAGGGGACTATGGCTACACCTTC	CASSIGTGDYGYTF
TRBD2	TRBV29-1	TRBJ2-1	NA	TGCAGCGTTGAAGCGGAACCTAGCGGGGCCTACAATGAGCAGTTCTTC	CSVEAEPSGAYNEQFF
TRBD2	TRBV27	TRBJ2-3	NA	TGTGCCAGCAGTTCGCGGGACTACCCCAGAGATACGCAGTATTTT	CASSSRDYPRDTQYF
TRBD1	TRBV5-6	TRBJ2-7	NA	TGTGCCAGCAGCCCCCCGGACAGGGGGCATGAGCAGTACTTC	CASSPPDRGHEQYF
NA	TRBV19	TRBJ2-7	NA	TGTGCCAGTAGCCCCGGCGGGGTGTACGAGCAGTACTTC	CASSPGGVYEQYF
TRBD1	TRBV7-9	TRBJ1-3	NA	TGTGCCAGCACCGGAGGGACAGGGGGCGAGGATGGAAACACCATATATTTT	CASTGGTGGEDGNTIYF
NA	TRBV5-1	TRBJ1-4	NA	TGCGCCAGCAGCTTGGGCGGGAATAATGAAAAACTGTTTTTT	CASSLGGNNEKLFF
NA	TRBV29-1	TRBJ2-3	NA	TGCAGCGTTGAATCAGGGGCCAGCACAGATACGCAGTATTTT	CSVESGASTDTQYF
NA	TRBV5-8	TRBJ1-5	few	TGTGCCAGCAGCTTGTATGGGTCCTGGGATCAGCCCCAGCATTTT	CASSLYGSWDQPQHF
NA	TRBV18	TRBJ1-1	NA	TGTGCCAGCTCACCACTTAACAGGGCGGGTGGCACTGAAGCTTTCTTT	CASSPLNRAGGTEAFF
TRBD1	TRBV12-5	TRBJ1-1	NA	TGTGCTAGTGAAAGTGGGACAGGGATTTTGAACACTGAAGCTTTCTTT	CASESGTGILNTEAFF
TRBD2	TRBV2	TRBJ2-3	NA	TGTGCCAGCAGTGGACTAGCGGGAGAGGTAGATACGCAGTATTTT	CASSGLAGEVDTQYF
NA	TRBV5-1	TRBJ2-2	NA	TGCGCCAGCAGCCGCGGCGGGAACGGGGAGCTGTTTTTT	CASSRGGNGELFF
TRBD1	TRBV11-3	TRBJ2-7	NA	TGTGCCAGCAGCGTACGGACAGGGAACTACGAGCAGTACTTC	CASSVRTGNYEQYF
TRBD1	TRBV9	TRBJ2-2	NA	TGTGCCAGCAGCGAAGACAGGGGCTCCGCGAACACCGGGGAGCTGTTTTTT	CASSEDRGSANTGELFF
NA	TRBV7-9	TRBJ2-6	NA	TGTGCCAGCAGCTTTCGCGAGTCTGGGGCCAACGTCCTGACTTTC	CASSFRESGANVLTF
TRBD1	TRBV25-1	TRBJ2-5	NA	TGTGCCAGCAGTGAATACAGGGGGCAAGAGACCCAGTACTTC	CASSEYRGQETQYF
NA	TRBV6-4	TRBJ2-7	few	TGTGCCAGCAGTACGGACCGGGGGTACGAGCAGTACTTC	CASSTDRGYEQYF
NA	TRBV7-3	TRBJ2-5	NA	TGTGCCAGCAGCTTCACAGGGCCGGGAGAGACCCAGTACTTC	CASSFTGPGETQYF